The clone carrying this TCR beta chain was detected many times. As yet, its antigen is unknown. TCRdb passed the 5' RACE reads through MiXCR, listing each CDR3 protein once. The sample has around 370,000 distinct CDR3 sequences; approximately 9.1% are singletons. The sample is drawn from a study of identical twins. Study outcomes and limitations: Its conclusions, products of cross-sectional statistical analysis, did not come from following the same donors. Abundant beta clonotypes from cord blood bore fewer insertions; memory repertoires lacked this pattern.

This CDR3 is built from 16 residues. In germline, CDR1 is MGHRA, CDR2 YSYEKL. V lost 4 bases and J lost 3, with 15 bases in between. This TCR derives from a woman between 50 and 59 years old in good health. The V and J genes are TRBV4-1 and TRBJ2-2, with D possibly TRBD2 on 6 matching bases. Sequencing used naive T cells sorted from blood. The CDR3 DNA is TGCGCCAGCAGCCCTCTCCCGGGGGAGTACACCGGGGAGCTGTTTTTT. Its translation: CASSPLPGEYTGELFF.